Below, 27 T cell receptor beta chains from the same sample are listed, as sequenced in a study of T cell repertoires in cytomegalovirus infection. Via MiXCR, TCRdb re-called the reads, giving one row per CDR3 protein. Here the sample spans fewer than 550,000 distinct CDR3 sequences, 31% being singletons. The sample comprised PBMCs. These receptors originate from a human donor in good health (CMV status not recorded). Some clones in this sample may be carry-over from other donors' samples.

Notes on this clonotype: A clone one base away is much larger, so this may be a read error. The chain is built from TRBV7-6 and TRBJ1-1, with D perhaps TRBD1 (5 bases). The ends were cut back, 1 base at V and 1 base at J, with 10 bases in the middle. The CDR3 covers 15 residues. The germline CDR1 and CDR2 sequences are SGHVS and FNYEAQ. The CDR3 DNA reads as TGTGCCAGCAGCTTAGTTGCAGGGACGAACACTGAAGCTTTCTTT. It yields the protein CASSLVAGTNTEAFF.

This clonotype was seen ten or more times. CDR3 bases: TGTGCCAGCAGCTTAGTGTCAAGCACAGATACGCAGTATTTT. The encoded protein is CASSLVSSTDTQYF. V gene TRBV7-8 combines with J gene TRBJ2-3, with D hard to call. V lost 1 base to trimming and J lost 0 bases, with 5 bases between them. Germline CDR1 reads SGHVS; CDR2 reads FQNEAQ. The CDR3 sequence is 14 residues long. The whole variable domain, remainder taken from reference TRBV7-8 and TRBJ2-3, is GAGVSQSPRYKVAKRGQDVALRCDPISGHVSLFWYQQALGQGPEFLTYFQNEAQLDKSGLPSDRFFAERPEGSVSTLKIQRTQQEDSAVYLCASSLVSSTDTQYFGPGTRLTVL.

This clonotype was detected a few times. This rearrangement joins TRBV19 to TRBJ2-5; TRBD2 might be the D (5 bases). The V gene's germline CDR1 is LNHDA and CDR2 SQIVND (reference sequence). The CDR3 length is 11 residues. V was trimmed by 6 bases and J by 7 bases, leaving 9 bases between them. The CDR3 loop is CASRTGGTQYF. CDR3 DNA: TGTGCCAGTAGGACCGGAGGGACCCAGTACTTC.

This clonotype was recorded a few times. The J gene is TRBJ2-5, the V gene TRBV7-9; D ambiguous. The CDR3 is 13 amino acids. V lost 2 bases and J 4 bases, leaving 8 bases between the germline ends. CDR1 SEHNR and CDR2 FQNEAQ come from the germline V gene (reference sequence). The CDR3 here is CASSLQVIETQYF. CDR3 bases: TGTGCCAGCAGCTTACAGGTTATAGAGACCCAGTACTTC.

This clonotype was detected ten times or more. The chain employs TRBV7-2 and TRBJ1-3, with D hard to call. Germline CDR1 reads SGHTA; CDR2 reads FQGNSA. CDR3 length equals 14 residues. The germline V and J ends were trimmed by 5 bases and 0 bases, with 8 bases remaining between them. The CDR3 nucleotides read TGTGCCAGCAGCCGGGGAGCCTCTGGAAACACCATATATTTT. Its translation: CASSRGASGNTIYF. Variable domain in full (rest from reference TRBV7-2 and TRBJ1-3): GAGVSQSPSNKVTEKGKDVELRCDPISGHTALYWYRQSLGQGLEFLIYFQGNSAPDKSGLPSDRFSAERTGGSVSTLTIQRTQQEDSAVYLCASSRGASGNTIYFGEGSWLTVV.

A few counts support this clonotype. This chain links TRBV19 with TRBJ1-1; D is unclear. Germline values: CDR1 LNHDA, CDR2 SQIVND (reference sequence). This CDR3 spans 14 amino acids. The V end lost 4 bases, the J end lost 1 base, and 10 bases lay between the germline ends. CDR3 in DNA: TGTGCCAGTAGTACTCGGACGAAGAACACTGAAGCTTTCTTT. Its protein product is CASSTRTKNTEAFF.

The J gene is TRBJ2-7, the V gene TRBV6-1; possible D gene TRBD1, 6 bases. V lost 3 bases to trimming and J lost 1 base, with 10 bases between them. This CDR3 region has 14 residues. The V gene's germline CDR1 is MNHNS and CDR2 SASEGT. The CDR3 nucleotides read TGTGCCAGCAGTGATCCGGGACAATCCTACGAGCAGTACTTC. This gives the protein CASSDPGQSYEQYF.

The sample holds a few counts of this clonotype. The chain couples TRBV7-2 to TRBJ2-7; 7 bases are a match to TRBD1. Germline assignment: CDR1 SGHTA and CDR2 FQGNSA. The CDR3 totals 15 residues. After removal of 4 bases from V and 5 bases from J, the junction contained 11 bases not matched to a gene. CDR3 coding DNA: TGTGCCAGCAGCTCCCTCCTGGGACAGCATAACGAGCAGTACTTC. Translating gives CASSSLLGQHNEQYF.

The CDR3 spells CASSLGLVGWLDEQFF. The CDR3 DNA is TGCGCCAGCAGCTTAGGTCTTGTAGGGTGGCTCGATGAGCAGTTCTTC. This chain uses TRBV5-1 with TRBJ2-1, with unresolved D. The V end lost 2 bases, the J end lost 8 bases, and 20 bases lay between the germline ends. The CDR3 runs to 16 residues. The germline V gene encodes CDR1 SGHRS and CDR2 YFSETQ.

This chain uses TRBV5-4 with TRBJ1-2, with D possibly matching TRBD1 (5 bases). Trimming took off 1 base at V and 6 bases at J, with 19 bases between the two ends. Germline CDR1 reads SGHNT; CDR2 reads YYREEE (reference sequence). The CDR3 length is 16 residues. CDR3 sequence: CASSLSLGTHKDGYTF. CDR3 nucleotide sequence: TGTGCCAGCAGCTTGTCCCTCGGGACTCATAAGGATGGCTACACCTTC.

With respect to this clonotype: Given a much more abundant clone one base away, this may be a read error. The gene calls are TRBV7-2 and TRBJ2-7; D might be TRBD2 (5 bases). Germline CDR1 reads SGHTA; CDR2 reads FQGNSA. This CDR3 spans 18 amino acids. The CDR3 protein is CASSSYLPFSAYSYEPYF. CDR3 DNA sequence: TGTGCCAGCAGCTCCTACCTCCCATTTAGCGCATACTCCTACGAGCCGTACTTC.

This clonotype was picked up a small number of times. V gene TRBV5-6 combines with J gene TRBJ2-1; perhaps TRBD2 as D (5 bases). CDR3 length: 16 residues. The ends were cut back, 4 bases at V and 7 bases at J, with 21 bases in the middle. The germline V gene has CDR1 SGHDT and CDR2 YYEEEE. The CDR3 reads CASSEATRESGNEQFF. The CDR3 bases are TGTGCCAGCAGCGAAGCAACGCGAGAATCGGGGAATGAGCAGTTCTTC.

The CDR3 DNA reads as TGTGCCAGCAGCTTAGGGAACAGGGGCACGAACACTGAAGCTTTCTTT. It encodes CASSLGNRGTNTEAFF. V usage is TRBV7-6 and J usage is TRBJ1-1; 7 positions agree with TRBD1. Germline V gene lookup returns CDR1 SGHVS and CDR2 FNYEAQ. The CDR3 covers 16 residues. Trimming at V came to 1 base and at J to 1 base, leaving 6 bases not matched to a gene.

V is TRBV6-6 and J is TRBJ1-2, with 10 nucleotides matching TRBD1. The CDR3 runs to 14 residues. Germline values: CDR1 MNHNY, CDR2 SVGAGI (reference sequence). The ends lost 5 bases at V and 4 bases at J; junction bases unmatched: 4. CDR3 protein: CASSTGTGVYGYTF. CDR3 in DNA: TGTGCCAGCAGTACCGGGACAGGGGTCTATGGCTACACCTTC.

The CDR3 DNA is TGTGCCAGCAGCGCCGACCTACGGGGACACTCCTACAATGAGCAGTTCTTC. Residues: CASSADLRGHSYNEQFF. The V and J genes are TRBV9 and TRBJ2-1; D is possibly TRBD1 (6 bases). V lost 3 bases and J 0 bases, leaving 16 bases between the germline ends. This CDR3 spans 17 amino acids. Germline values: CDR1 SGDLS, CDR2 YYNGEE.

A few counts support this clonotype. This chain links TRBV20-1 with TRBJ2-2; 8 nucleotides line up with TRBD1. With V trimmed by 2 bases and J by 4 bases, 6 bases remained unmatched. The CDR3 covers 15 residues. Germline V gene sequence: CDR1 DFQATT, CDR2 SNEGSKA (reference sequence). The CDR3 DNA is TGCAGTGCTAGACCCCGGGACAGGCGCACCGGGGAGCTGTTTTTT. Protein: CSARPRDRRTGELFF.

This chain joins TRBV12-3 or TRBV12-4 and TRBJ2-3, with TRBD2 matching over 10 bases. V lost 8 bases and J lost 3; bases outside the gene matches: 8. CDR3 length equals 15 residues. This CDR3 is CASSGVAGGTDTQYF. CDR3 bases: TGTGCCAGCTCTGGGGTAGCGGGGGGAACAGATACGCAGTATTTT.

The V gene is TRBV6-2 or TRBV6-3, the J gene TRBJ1-5; perhaps TRBD1 as D (5 bases). Trimming pared 6 bases from V and 6 bases from J, leaving 15 bases between. CDR1 is MNHEY, CDR2 SVGEGT, per germline. This CDR3 comprises 14 residues. CDR3 bases: TGTGCCAGCAGCCCCGACAGCCTTACTCAGCCCCAGCATTTT. Its translation: CASSPDSLTQPQHF.

This clonotype was detected only a few times. The chain employs TRBV12-5 and TRBJ1-1; TRBD1 agrees at 7 bases. The germline CDR1 and CDR2 sequences are LGHNT and FRNRAP. The length of the CDR3 is 13 residues. The V segment lost 7 bases and the J segment 2 bases; nucleotides outside the gene matches: 4. The DNA for the CDR3 is TGTGCTAGTGCTGGGACAGCCAACACTGAAGCTTTCTTT. This gives the protein CASAGTANTEAFF.

This clonotype has just a few counts. This chain links TRBV14 with TRBJ2-3; 9 bases match TRBD2. The V gene end was trimmed by 0 bases and the J gene end by 6 bases; junction bases not matched to a gene: 7. CDR1 is SGHDN, CDR2 FVKESK, per germline. The CDR3 sequence is 16 residues long. The CDR3 loop is CASSQDSGLAPDTQYF. In nucleotides, the CDR3 is TGTGCCAGCAGCCAAGATTCGGGACTAGCACCGGATACGCAGTATTTT.

In this sample, this clonotype turned up once. The rearrangement joins TRBV2 to TRBJ2-1; possibly TRBD2 for D (7 bases). Germline-derived CDR1 and CDR2 are SNHLY and FYNNEI. Between the trimmed V and J ends, which lost 9 bases and 0 bases, there was a span of 18 bases. The length of the CDR3 is 16 residues. In DNA, the CDR3 is TGTGCCAGAGGTAGGGGGGGGCCCAGCTCCTACAATGAGCAGTTCTTC. Its protein product is CARGRGGPSSYNEQFF.

This clonotype was picked up a small number of times. The chain is built from TRBV6-5 and TRBJ1-1, with TRBD1 identical over 7 bases. V lost 6 bases to trimming and J lost 7 bases; unmatched junction nucleotides: 8. Looked up from germline, CDR1 is MNHEY and CDR2 is SVGAGI. This CDR3 spans 13 amino acids. This CDR3 is CASSPPQGVEAFF. The CDR3 DNA reads TGTGCCAGCAGCCCCCCGCAGGGGGTTGAAGCTTTCTTT.

This clonotype has a handful of counts. This chain links TRBV7-8 with TRBJ2-7; 11 nucleotides match TRBD1. Trimming at V came to 4 bases and at J to 0 bases, leaving 5 bases not matched to a gene. The CDR3 covers 16 residues. Germline lookup yields CDR1 SGHVS and CDR2 FQNEAQ. DNA for the CDR3: TGTGCCAGCAGCTCGAGGGGACAGGGGGGCTCCTACGAGCAGTACTTC. The encoded protein is CASSSRGQGGSYEQYF.

Remarks on this clonotype: Possible read error: a much larger clone is one base away. The chain joins TRBV15 to TRBJ2-1, with TRBD2 identical over 8 bases. The CDR3 has 14 amino acids. The germline CDR1 and CDR2 sequences are LNHNV and YYDKDF (reference sequence). The CDR3 DNA is TGTACCACCGGAGGCGGGGGGAACTACAATGAGCAGTTCTTC. This translates into CTTGGGGNYNEQFF.

The genes are TRBV5-4 and TRBJ1-1, with unresolved D. The CDR3 sequence is 12 residues long. The germline gives CDR1 SGHNT, CDR2 YYREEE (reference sequence). With 1 base removed from V and 7 bases from J, the gap between germline ends came to 8 bases. This chain's CDR3 is CASSLMRNEAFF. In nucleotides, the CDR3 is TGTGCCAGCAGCTTGATGAGGAATGAAGCTTTCTTT.

This clonotype was found many times. J is TRBJ2-1 and V is TRBV7-6; TRBD2 matches at 15 bases. The CDR3 is 17 residues long. The ends lost 5 bases at V and 9 bases at J; junction bases unmatched: 11. CDR1 and CDR2 from the germline V gene are SGHVS and FNYEAQ. The CDR3 nucleotides read TGTGCCAGCAGCACTGGACTAGCGGGGGGGATAATCGGTGAGCAGTTCTTC. Translating it yields CASSTGLAGGIIGEQFF.

The chain employs TRBV19 and TRBJ2-1; no firm D call. This CDR3 spans 15 amino acids. CDR1 and CDR2 from the germline V gene are LNHDA and SQIVND (reference sequence). V lost 6 bases and J 10 bases, leaving 22 bases between the germline ends. The CDR3 DNA follows: TGTGCCAGTAGCCCCATGATCTGCGGCGCGGAGGAGCAGTTCTTC. Translated, it gives CASSPMICGAEEQFF.